The 7 T cell receptor beta chains in this list originate from one sample, sequenced in a study of T cells in Graves' hyperthyroidism and ophthalmopathy. The investigators amplified TCR beta CDR3 regions from RNA transcripts. The HTBI primer set served for first-round RT-PCR of the TCR CDR3. TCRdb recomputed calls from the multiplex PCR reads with MiXCR, one row per CDR3 protein. The profile shows over 650,000 distinct CDR3 sequences, just under 45% of them singletons. Sequencing was performed on peripheral blood or thyroid tissue (not recorded which). These receptors came from an adult man with Graves' disease, either hyperthyroidism or ophthalmopathy (not recorded which).

The rearrangement joins TRBV7-2 to TRBJ2-7; tentative D call: TRBD1 (6 bases). CDR1 is SGHTA, CDR2 FQGNSA, per germline. Trimming left V 1 base short and J 0 bases short, with 13 bases between. The CDR3 has 16 residues. CDR3 in amino acids: CASSLGNRVTSYEQYF. The CDR3 DNA reads TGTGCCAGCAGCTTAGGGAACAGGGTGACCTCCTACGAGCAGTACTTC.

The J gene is TRBJ1-5, the V gene TRBV20-1; 8 bases fit TRBD1. The CDR3 has 15 amino acids. Germline loops: CDR1 DFQATT, CDR2 SNEGSKA (reference sequence). After removal of 3 bases from V and 6 bases from J, the junction contained 10 bases not matched to a gene. CDR3 region: CSASRQGAMVQPQHF. The CDR3 nucleotides are TGCAGTGCTAGTAGGCAGGGGGCGATGGTTCAGCCCCAGCATTTT.

Details on this clonotype: The CDR3 does not end in the conserved phenylalanine or tryptophan, so this is likely a read error. It is unclear where the CDR3 begins or ends on the DNA, so no DNA is shown, and the CDR3 is as TCRdb lists it. The genes are TRBV29-1 and TRBJ1-4; the D call in the table, TRBD1, was not verified against the DNA. Counting both end residues, the CDR3 totals 10 amino acids. Germline V lookup: CDR1 SQVTM, CDR2 ANQGSEA. The CDR3: CSVERTGVPY.

This clonotype came up many times. The rearrangement joins TRBV25-1 to TRBJ2-7; 8 bases are a match to TRBD2. The V gene end was trimmed by 4 bases and the J gene end by 5 bases; junction bases not matched to a gene: 13. Germline loops: CDR1 MGHDK, CDR2 SYGVNS. This CDR3 comprises 16 residues. Here the CDR3 DNA reads TGTGCCAGCAGTGGCATCCTAGCGGGTACCGCCCACGAGCAGTACTTC. Amino acids: CASSGILAGTAHEQYF.

About this clonotype itself: A much larger clone sits a single nucleotide away, making a read error possible. The DNA of the CDR3 is TGTGCCAGCAGTGAGGGACAGGGGGCGACCCAGTCCCAGCATTTT. Amino acids: CASSEGQGATQSQHF. This chain links TRBV2 with TRBJ1-5; 12 nucleotides match TRBD1. This CDR3 region has 15 residues. CDR1 is SNHLY, CDR2 FYNNEI, per germline. Trimming at V came to 3 bases and at J to 11 bases, leaving 8 bases not matched to a gene.

V gene TRBV11-2 combines with J gene TRBJ2-5; D may be TRBD1 (5 bases). Between the trimmed V and J ends, which lost 2 bases and 5 bases, there was a span of 9 bases. The CDR3 spans 13 residues. The V gene's germline CDR1 is SGHAT and CDR2 FQNNGV. The CDR3 nucleotides are TGTGCCAGCAGCTTACAGCCAGGGGAGACCCAGTACTTC. Translating it yields CASSLQPGETQYF.

The chain's CDR3 is CASSYSTSGAYEQYF. The CDR3 bases are TGTGCCAGCAGTTACTCGACTAGCGGCGCCTACGAGCAGTACTTC. This rearrangement joins TRBV12-3 or TRBV12-4 to TRBJ2-7; 9 bases match TRBD2. V shed 4 bases and J 2 bases; nucleotides not matched to a gene: 6. CDR3 length equals 15 residues.